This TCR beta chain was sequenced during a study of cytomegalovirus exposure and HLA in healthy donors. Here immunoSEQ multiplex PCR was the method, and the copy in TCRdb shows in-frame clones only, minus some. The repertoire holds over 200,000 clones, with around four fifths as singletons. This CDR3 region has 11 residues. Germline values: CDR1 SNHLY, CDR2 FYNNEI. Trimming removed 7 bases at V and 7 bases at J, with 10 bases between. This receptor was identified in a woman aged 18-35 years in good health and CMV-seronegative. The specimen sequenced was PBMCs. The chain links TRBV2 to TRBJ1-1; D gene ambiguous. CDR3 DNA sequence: TGTGCCAGCATACCCCGTAATGAAGCTTTCTTT. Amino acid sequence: CASIPRNEAFF.